Each of the 30 T cell receptor beta chains below was sequenced from the same sample in a study of cytomegalovirus exposure and HLA in healthy donors. PCR amplification relied on 60 Vbeta primers (plus 13 Jbeta primers). Data came from immunoSEQ multiplex PCR; TCRdb stores just in-frame clones and leaves some out. The table lists 99,000 or so clones, approximately 81% of them singletons. Sequenced material: PBMCs. These receptors came from a man aged 25-45 years in good health and CMV-seronegative.

Note on this clone: A junction end diverges from the germline sequence, so it may reflect a read error. The genes are TRBV6-5 and TRBJ2-1; possible D gene TRBD1, 5 bases. The germline CDR1 and CDR2 sequences are MNHEY and SVGAGI. The CDR3 has 11 amino acids. The CDR3 loop is CASSYLGHLLF. The CDR3 DNA reads TGTGCCAGCAGTTACCTAGGACATCTTCTCTTC.

The chain joins TRBV27 to TRBJ2-5; D remains ambiguous. The J call is uncertain, as TRBJ2-7 better fits the DNA end. Per germline, CDR1 MNHEY and CDR2 SMNVEV (reference sequence). CDR3 length: 13 amino acids. The CDR3 nucleotides are TGTGCCAGCAGTTTAGCACCTTCCTACGAGCAGTACTTC. Protein sequence: CASSLAPSYEQYF.

A single count supports this clone. The chain couples TRBV6-1 to TRBJ1-1; 7 bases are a match to TRBD1. The CDR3 is 15 residues long. CDR1 is MNHNS, CDR2 SASEGT, per germline. Trimming cost V 2 bases and J 3 bases; bases outside gene matches: 6. The CDR3 DNA follows: TGTGCCAGCAGTGAAAGTGAGGGGGCGTACACTGAAGCTTTCTTT. Translation: CASSESEGAYTEAFF.

This chain links TRBV4-1 with TRBJ2-3, with 13 bases lining up with TRBD2. This CDR3 contains 15 residues. Germline assignment: CDR1 MGHRA and CDR2 YSYEKL. V lost 5 bases to trimming and J lost 6 bases; unmatched junction nucleotides: 5. CDR3 residues: CASSLLAGGHDTQYF. CDR3 nucleotides: TGCGCCAGCAGCTTACTAGCGGGGGGGCATGATACGCAGTATTTT.

This clone was detected only a few times. CDR3 sequence reads: CASSVGGSREGEQFF. The CDR3 bases are TGCGCCAGCAGTGTTGGCGGTTCAAGGGAGGGTGAGCAGTTCTTC. This sequence joins TRBV10-1 and TRBJ2-1, with 7 bases matching TRBD2. The germline V gene encodes CDR1 WNHNN and CDR2 SYGVQD (reference sequence). CDR3 length equals 15 residues. V shed 4 bases and J 9 bases; nucleotides not matched to a gene: 12.

This rearrangement joins TRBV12-5 to TRBJ1-5; TRBD1 matches at 10 bases. The CDR3 runs 16 residues. The V gene's germline CDR1 is LGHNT and CDR2 FRNRAP. Trimming at V came to 5 bases and at J to 5 bases, leaving 9 bases not matched to a gene. The CDR3 loop reads CASGPGTGDPDQPQHF. The CDR3 nucleotides read TGTGCTAGTGGTCCGGGGACAGGGGACCCCGATCAGCCCCAGCATTTT.

This clone was found once. The V call is TRBV9, the J call TRBJ2-2; no reliable D call. V lost 0 bases to trimming and J lost 2 bases, with 11 bases between them. The germline V gene has CDR1 SGDLS and CDR2 YYNGEE. The CDR3 loop spans 16 amino acids. The CDR3 DNA reads TGTGCCAGCAGCGTAGGTTCGTACAGTAACACCGGGGAGCTGTTTTTT. Residues: CASSVGSYSNTGELFF.

This chain connects TRBV7-8 to TRBJ2-5; tentative D call: TRBD2 (5 bases). Germline CDR1 reads SGHVS; CDR2 reads FQNEAQ. The V end lost 5 bases, the J end lost 5 bases, and 18 bases lay between the germline ends. The CDR3 runs to 15 residues. This chain's CDR3 is CASSPRTERRETQYF. The CDR3 coding sequence is TGTGCCAGCAGCCCAAGGACCGAAAGGAGGGAGACCCAGTACTTC. The full variable domain, in which reference TRBV7-8 and TRBJ2-5 provide the parts outside the CDR3, is GAGVSQSPRYKVAKRGQDVALRCDPISGHVSLFWYQQALGQGPEFLTYFQNEAQLDKSGLPSDRFFAERPEGSVSTLKIQRTQQEDSAVYLCASSPRTERRETQYFGPGTRLLVL.

This chain joins TRBV2 and TRBJ2-5, with 9 nucleotides matching TRBD2. Per germline, CDR1 SNHLY and CDR2 FYNNEI. With V trimmed by 6 bases and J by 5 bases, 7 bases remained unmatched. This CDR3 is built from 14 residues. This CDR3 reads CASSPLTSGETQYF. In nucleotides, the CDR3 is TGTGCCAGCAGCCCGCTCACTAGCGGGGAGACCCAGTACTTC.

This chain joins TRBV5-6 and TRBJ2-1; 14 nucleotides match TRBD2. The CDR3 length is 16 residues. Trimming at V came to 3 bases and at J to 7 bases, leaving 6 bases not matched to a gene. Germline lookup yields CDR1 SGHDT and CDR2 YYEEEE. CDR3 protein: CASSWGTSGGGNEQFF. DNA for the CDR3: TGTGCCAGCAGCTGGGGGACTAGCGGGGGAGGGAATGAGCAGTTCTTC.

J is TRBJ1-2 and V is TRBV28, with D perhaps matching TRBD1 (5 bases). V gave up 2 bases and J gave up 3 bases, with 19 bases separating them. The germline gives CDR1 MDHEN, CDR2 SYDVKM. The CDR3 runs to 17 residues. CDR3 nucleotide sequence: TGTGCCAGCAGTTTACTTCTATTTGGGCGGGGGGACTATGGCTACACCTTC. It translates to CASSLLLFGRGDYGYTF.

This clone occurred a few times. The chain combines TRBV6-5 with TRBJ2-1, with D possibly matching TRBD2 (6 bases). Between the trimmed V and J ends, which lost 2 bases and 7 bases, there was a span of 6 bases. Germline loops: CDR1 MNHEY, CDR2 SVGAGI. The CDR3 is 12 amino acids. The CDR3 is CASSYRGNEQFF. Here the CDR3 DNA reads TGTGCCAGCAGTTACCGGGGGAATGAGCAGTTCTTC.

This clone was detected only a few times. This chain joins TRBV9 and TRBJ2-2; possibly TRBD1 for D (6 bases). The CDR3 extends over 16 amino acids. V lost 0 bases and J lost 1, with 10 bases in between. Germline assignment: CDR1 SGDLS and CDR2 YYNGEE. CDR3 protein: CASSVALGGNTGELFF. The CDR3 DNA reads TGTGCCAGCAGCGTAGCTCTAGGGGGGAACACCGGGGAGCTGTTTTTT.

The gene calls are TRBV6-6 and TRBJ2-5; no firm D call. TRBJ2-7 matches the DNA end more closely, so the J call is doubtful. Germline V gene data show CDR1 as MNHNY and CDR2 as SVGAGI (reference sequence). This CDR3 has 13 residues. In nucleotides, the CDR3 is TGTGCCAGCACCAGAGGTTACTCCTACGAGCAGTACTTC. Amino acids: CASTRGYSYEQYF.

Here the CDR3 DNA reads TGTGCCAGCAGCCGCGATCCGGGACTAGCGGGGGGTCAAGAGACCCAGTACTTC. Protein sequence: CASSRDPGLAGGQETQYF. The chain carries TRBV11-2 and TRBJ2-5; TRBD2 matches 15 bases. The ends lost 5 bases at V and 2 bases at J; junction bases unmatched: 9. CDR1 SGHAT and CDR2 FQNNGV come from the germline V gene. The CDR3 runs to 18 residues. The complete variable domain, with remaining parts taken from reference TRBV11-2 and TRBJ2-5, reads EAGVAQSPRYKIIEKRQSVAFWCNPISGHATLYWYQQILGQGPKLLIQFQNNGVVDDSQLPKDRFSAERLKGVDSTLKIQPAKLEDSAVYLCASSRDPGLAGGQETQYFGPGTRLLVL.

The genes are TRBV6-1 and TRBJ2-7; 8 bases map to TRBD2. The germline gives CDR1 MNHNS, CDR2 SASEGT. This CDR3 has 15 amino acids. J lost 2 bases, V lost 2 bases, and 5 bases had no gene match. The CDR3 DNA is TGTGCCAGCAGTGAATATGGGACTAGTGCCTACGAGCAGTACTTC. Encoded protein: CASSEYGTSAYEQYF.

V usage is TRBV2 and J usage is TRBJ2-6; TRBD2 might be the D (7 bases). V was shortened by 6 bases and J by 2 bases, with 23 bases between the two germline ends. The CDR3 consists of 19 residues. Germline assignment: CDR1 SNHLY and CDR2 FYNNEI. CDR3 amino acids: CASSGGLGGGYTGANVLTF. The CDR3 DNA reads as TGTGCCAGCAGCGGGGGGCTTGGTGGCGGATATACTGGGGCCAACGTCCTGACTTTC.

This chain joins TRBV7-9 and TRBJ1-2; a possible D gene is TRBD1 (5 bases). Germline CDR1 and CDR2: SEHNR and FQNEAQ (reference sequence). This CDR3 region has 15 residues. The germline V and J ends were trimmed by 2 bases and 8 bases, with 18 bases remaining between them. The CDR3 here is CASSLLEGYQGGYTF. CDR3 in DNA: TGTGCCAGCAGCTTACTGGAGGGCTACCAGGGCGGCTACACCTTC.

V and J are TRBV7-9 and TRBJ2-5, with 8 positions matching TRBD2. The germline V gene has CDR1 SEHNR and CDR2 FQNEAQ (reference sequence). The ends lost 0 bases at V and 3 bases at J; junction bases unmatched: 3. The CDR3 loop spans 15 amino acids. The CDR3 loop reads CASSLASGNKETQYF. CDR3 DNA sequence: TGTGCCAGCAGCTTAGCTAGCGGGAACAAAGAGACCCAGTACTTC.

V gene TRBV5-1 combines with J gene TRBJ1-1; D is ambiguous. This CDR3 contains 16 residues. V lost 4 bases and J lost 1, with 17 bases in between. CDR1 is SGHRS and CDR2 is YFSETQ in the germline V gene. For the CDR3, the DNA is TGCGCCAGCAGCGGATTAGTCAGCGGTCGGAACACTGAAGCTTTCTTT. It yields the protein CASSGLVSGRNTEAFF.

This clone occurred a few times. The chain links TRBV13 to TRBJ2-1; D is ambiguous. Looked up from germline, CDR1 is PRHDT and CDR2 is FYEKMQ (reference sequence). This CDR3 is 14 amino acids long. V lost 0 bases, J lost 7 bases, and 10 bases lay in between. CDR3 in DNA: TGTGCCAGCAGCTTAGGCCTAACGGGTAATGAGCAGTTCTTC. It yields the protein CASSLGLTGNEQFF.

The chain combines TRBV9 with TRBJ1-1, with 8 bases lining up with TRBD1. Germline values: CDR1 SGDLS, CDR2 YYNGEE. V gave up 4 bases and J gave up 10 bases; unmatched junction bases: 15. There are 15 residues in the CDR3. The CDR3 loop reads CASSSLETGELGAFF. The CDR3 region has the DNA TGTGCCAGCAGCTCGTTAGAGACAGGGGAATTAGGAGCTTTCTTT.

The chain employs TRBV29-1 and TRBJ1-1; possibly TRBD1 for D (6 bases). The germline gives CDR1 SQVTM, CDR2 ANQGSEA. The CDR3 extends over 12 amino acids. V was clipped by 5 bases and J by 1 base, with 8 bases between them. The CDR3 bases are TGCAGCGTTACAGGGCCGAACACTGAAGCTTTCTTT. Protein: CSVTGPNTEAFF.

The gene calls are TRBV18 and TRBJ1-4; D perhaps matches TRBD1 (5 bases). CDR3 size: 15 residues. Germline CDR1 and CDR2: KGHSH and LQKENI. V was trimmed by 3 bases and J by 5 bases, leaving 13 bases between them. For the CDR3, the DNA is TGTGCCAGCTCACCCAGACAGTCACACAATGAAAAACTGTTTTTT. Residues: CASSPRQSHNEKLFF.

The chain combines TRBV27 with TRBJ2-2; D is undetermined. The germline V gene encodes CDR1 MNHEY and CDR2 SMNVEV (reference sequence). V was shortened by 3 bases and J by 8 bases, with 7 bases between the two germline ends. The CDR3 loop spans 12 amino acids. As DNA, the CDR3 is TGTGCCAGCAGTTTTACAGTGGGGGAGCTGTTTTTT. Its translation: CASSFTVGELFF.

The rearrangement uses TRBV7-9 and TRBJ2-1; the D gene is possibly TRBD2 (7 bases). The V and J ends lost 3 bases and 6 bases respectively, with 21 bases between them. CDR1 is SEHNR and CDR2 is FQNEAQ in the germline V gene (reference sequence). The CDR3 spans 17 residues. DNA for the CDR3: TGTGCCAGCAGCTTTAGGGGGGGGAAGATTAAGGTCAATGAGCAGTTCTTC. Amino acids: CASSFRGGKIKVNEQFF.

The rearrangement uses TRBV19 and TRBJ2-2; tentatively, D is TRBD2 (5 bases). The CDR3 loop spans 15 amino acids. Germline assignment: CDR1 LNHDA and CDR2 SQIVND (reference sequence). The V end was cut by 3 bases, the J end by 7 bases, with 15 bases between. CDR3 residues: CASSIISGRGGELFF. The CDR3 DNA is TGTGCCAGTAGTATTATAAGCGGACGCGGCGGGGAGCTGTTTTTT.

J is TRBJ1-2 and V is TRBV11-2; tentatively, D is TRBD1 (6 bases). This CDR3 spans 14 amino acids. The germline V and J ends were trimmed by 5 bases and 6 bases, with 16 bases remaining between them. CDR1 is SGHAT, CDR2 FQNNGV, per germline. The CDR3 region is CASSLDGGVNGYTF. The CDR3 nucleotides are TGTGCCAGCAGCCTGGATGGGGGCGTAAATGGCTACACCTTC.

J is TRBJ2-1 and V is TRBV7-2; the match to TRBD2 covers 8 bases. Germline loops: CDR1 SGHTA, CDR2 FQGNSA. V shed 7 bases and J 8 bases; nucleotides not matched to a gene: 4. The CDR3 totals 12 residues. In DNA form, the CDR3 reads TGTGCCAGCATTCGAGCGGGGGATGAGCAGTTCTTC. Protein product: CASIRAGDEQFF.

This clone was recorded only once. The chain links TRBV7-9 to TRBJ2-1; D is undetermined. CDR1 and CDR2 (germline): SEHNR, FQNEAQ (reference sequence). The CDR3 is 12 residues long. The V gene lost 5 bases and the J gene lost 9 bases, with 11 bases spanning the gap. The CDR3 loop reads CASSPRTTEQFF. In nucleotides, the CDR3 is TGTGCCAGCAGCCCACGTACAACTGAGCAGTTCTTC. Based on the CDR3 plus reference TRBV7-9 and TRBJ2-1, the full variable domain is DTGVSQNPRHKITKRGQNVTFRCDPISEHNRLYWYRQTLGQGPEFLTYFQNEAQLEKSRLLSDRFSAERPKGSFSTLEIQRTEQGDSAMYLCASSPRTTEQFFGPGTRLTVL.